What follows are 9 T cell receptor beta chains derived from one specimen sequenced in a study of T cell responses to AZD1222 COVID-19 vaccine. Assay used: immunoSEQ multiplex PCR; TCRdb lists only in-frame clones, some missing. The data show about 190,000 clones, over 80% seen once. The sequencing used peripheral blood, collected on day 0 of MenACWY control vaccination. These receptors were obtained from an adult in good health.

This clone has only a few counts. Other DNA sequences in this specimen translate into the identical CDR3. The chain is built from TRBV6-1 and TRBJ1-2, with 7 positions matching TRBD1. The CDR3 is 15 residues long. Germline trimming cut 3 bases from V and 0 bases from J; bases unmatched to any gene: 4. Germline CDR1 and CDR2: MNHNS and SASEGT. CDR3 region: CASSESTGPNYGYTF. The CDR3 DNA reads TGTGCCAGCAGTGAGTCGACAGGGCCTAACTATGGCTACACCTTC.

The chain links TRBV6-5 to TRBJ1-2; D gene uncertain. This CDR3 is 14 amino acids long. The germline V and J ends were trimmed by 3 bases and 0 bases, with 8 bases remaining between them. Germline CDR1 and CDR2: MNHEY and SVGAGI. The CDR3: CASSYGLSNYGYTF. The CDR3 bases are TGTGCCAGCAGTTATGGACTCTCTAACTATGGCTACACCTTC.

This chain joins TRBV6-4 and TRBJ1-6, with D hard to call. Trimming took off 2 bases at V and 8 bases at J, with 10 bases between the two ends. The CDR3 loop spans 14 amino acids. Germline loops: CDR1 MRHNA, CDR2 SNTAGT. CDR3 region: CASSDGSTYSPLHF. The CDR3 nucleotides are TGTGCCAGCAGTGACGGCTCTACATATTCACCCCTCCACTTT.

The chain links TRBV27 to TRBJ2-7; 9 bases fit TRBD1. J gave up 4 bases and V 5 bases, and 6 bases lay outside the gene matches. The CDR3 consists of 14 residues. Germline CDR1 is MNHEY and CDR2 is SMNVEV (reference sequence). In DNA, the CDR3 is TGTGCCAGCAGTCCCTCCGGGACAGGGTACGAGCAGTACTTC. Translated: CASSPSGTGYEQYF.

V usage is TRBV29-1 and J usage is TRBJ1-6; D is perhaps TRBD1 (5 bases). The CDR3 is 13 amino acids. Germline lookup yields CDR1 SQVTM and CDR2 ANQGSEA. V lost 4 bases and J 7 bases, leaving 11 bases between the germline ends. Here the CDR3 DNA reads TGCAGCGTTGCCGAGGGGAGGAATTCACCCCTCCACTTT. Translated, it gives CSVAEGRNSPLHF.

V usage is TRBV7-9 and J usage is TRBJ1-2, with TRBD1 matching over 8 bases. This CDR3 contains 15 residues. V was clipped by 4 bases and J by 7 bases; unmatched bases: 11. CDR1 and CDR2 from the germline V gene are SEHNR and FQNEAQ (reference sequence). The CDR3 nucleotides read TGTGCCAGCAGCTCCAACTCCCAGACAGGGGTTGGCTACACCTTC. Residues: CASSSNSQTGVGYTF.

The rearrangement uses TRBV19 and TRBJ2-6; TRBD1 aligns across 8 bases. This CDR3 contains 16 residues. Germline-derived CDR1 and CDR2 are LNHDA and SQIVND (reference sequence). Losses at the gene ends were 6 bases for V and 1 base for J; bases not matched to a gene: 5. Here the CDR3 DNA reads TGTGCCAGTAGGGAAACAGGGGGGTCTGGGGCCAACGTCCTGACTTTC. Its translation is CASRETGGSGANVLTF.

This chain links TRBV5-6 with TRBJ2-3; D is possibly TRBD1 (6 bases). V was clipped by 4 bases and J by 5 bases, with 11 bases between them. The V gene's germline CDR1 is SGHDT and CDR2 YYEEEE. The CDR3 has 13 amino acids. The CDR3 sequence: CASSDLTGDTQYF. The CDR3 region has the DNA TGTGCCAGCAGCGACCTGACAGGAGATACGCAGTATTTT.

CDR3 nucleotide sequence: TGTGCCAGCAGTTACGGGGCGACAGGGGGCCATGGCTACACCTTC. Translation: CASSYGATGGHGYTF. This sequence joins TRBV6-6 and TRBJ1-2; 10 nucleotides match TRBD1. After removal of 2 bases from V and 6 bases from J, the junction contained 6 bases not matched to a gene. Germline loops: CDR1 MNHNY, CDR2 SVGAGI (reference sequence). This CDR3 is built from 15 residues.